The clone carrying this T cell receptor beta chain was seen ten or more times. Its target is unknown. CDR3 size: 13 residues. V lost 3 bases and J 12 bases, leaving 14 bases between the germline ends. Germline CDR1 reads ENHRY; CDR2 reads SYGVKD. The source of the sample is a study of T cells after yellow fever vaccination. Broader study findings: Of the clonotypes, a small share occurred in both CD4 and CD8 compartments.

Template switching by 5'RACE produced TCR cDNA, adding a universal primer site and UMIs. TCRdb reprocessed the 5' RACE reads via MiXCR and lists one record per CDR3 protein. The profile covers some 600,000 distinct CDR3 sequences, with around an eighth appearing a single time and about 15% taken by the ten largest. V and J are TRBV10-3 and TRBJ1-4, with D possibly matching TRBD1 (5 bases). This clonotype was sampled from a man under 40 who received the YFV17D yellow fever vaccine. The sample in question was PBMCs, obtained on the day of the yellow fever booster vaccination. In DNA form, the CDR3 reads TGTGCCATCAGTGAAGGGAGACAGTCCGAACTGTTTTTT. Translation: CAISEGRQSELFF.